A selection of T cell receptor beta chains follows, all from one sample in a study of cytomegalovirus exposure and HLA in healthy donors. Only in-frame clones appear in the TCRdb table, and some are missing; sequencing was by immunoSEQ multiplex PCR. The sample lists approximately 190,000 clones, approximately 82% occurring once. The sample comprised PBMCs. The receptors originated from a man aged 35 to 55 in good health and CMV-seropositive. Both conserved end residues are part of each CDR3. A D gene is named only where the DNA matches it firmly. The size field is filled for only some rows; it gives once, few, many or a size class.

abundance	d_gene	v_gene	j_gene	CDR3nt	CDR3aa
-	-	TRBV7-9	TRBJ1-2	TGTGCCAGCAGCCCCGCTGAGAGCTACACCTTC	CASSPAESYTF
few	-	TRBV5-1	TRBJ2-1	TGCGCCAGCAGCCGGGAGCGACACAATGAGCAGTTCTTC	CASSRERHNEQFF
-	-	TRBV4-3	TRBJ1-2	TGCGCCAGCAGCCAAGTAGTCGGGGAGGACGGCTACACCTTC	CASSQVVGEDGYTF
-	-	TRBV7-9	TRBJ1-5	TGTGCCAGCAGCTTAAATATGGACAAGGACGATCAGCCCCAGCATTTT	CASSLNMDKDDQPQHF
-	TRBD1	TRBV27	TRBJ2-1	TGTGCCAGCAGTTCGACAGGGGCAGGATTTACAGAGCAGTTCTTC	CASSSTGAGFTEQFF
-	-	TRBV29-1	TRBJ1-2	TGCAGCGTTGTACAGACCCATGGCTACACCTTC	CSVVQTHGYTF
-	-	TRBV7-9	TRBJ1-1	TGTTCCAGCAGCCAACAGGGAGCAACCACTGAAGCTTTCTTT	CSSSQQGATTEAFF
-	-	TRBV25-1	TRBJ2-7	TGTGCCAGCAGTGTCACTAGCTACGAGCAGTACTTC	CASSVTSYEQYF
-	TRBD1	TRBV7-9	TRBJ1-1	TGTGCCAGCAGCTATGGACCGGGACAGGAAGCTTTCTTT	CASSYGPGQEAFF
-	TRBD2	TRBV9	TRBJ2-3	TGTGCCAGCAGCGTAGGGGGGGGACCAGATACGCAGTATTTT	CASSVGGGPDTQYF
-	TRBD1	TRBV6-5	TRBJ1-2	TGTGCCAGCAGTAAGACAGGGGGCGCGGGGGGCTACACCTTC	CASSKTGGAGGYTF
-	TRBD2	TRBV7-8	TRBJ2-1	TGTGCCAGCAGCGTCCAGAGGAGGACTAGCCAATACAATGAGCAGTTCTTC	CASSVQRRTSQYNEQFF
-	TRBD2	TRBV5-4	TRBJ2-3	TGTGCCAGCAGCTTGAGGTTAGCGGGGACAGATACGCAGTATTTT	CASSLRLAGTDTQYF
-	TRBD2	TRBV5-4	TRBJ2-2	TGTGCCAGCAGCCCGACTAGCGGGAGAAAAACCGGGGAGCTGTTTTTT	CASSPTSGRKTGELFF
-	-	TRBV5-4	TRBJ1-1	TGTGCCAGCAGCTATTCAGATCTGAACACTGAAGCTTTCTTT	CASSYSDLNTEAFF
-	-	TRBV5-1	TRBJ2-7	TGCGCCAGCAGCCACACAGCCCCCCGCAGTAACTACGAGCAGTACTTC	CASSHTAPRSNYEQYF
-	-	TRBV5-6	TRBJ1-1	TGTGCCAGCAGCAGTCGCCGGGGGCTGGGGTGGGGGGGAGCTTTCTTT	CASSSRRGLGWGGAFF
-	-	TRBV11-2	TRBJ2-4	TGTGCCAGCAGCTTAGAAAGAGAGGACATTCAGTACTTC	CASSLEREDIQYF
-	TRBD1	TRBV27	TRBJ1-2	TGTGCCGGCAGTTTGGGGACAGGGCTCGGCTCTCGGGACGGCTACACCTTC	CAGSLGTGLGSRDGYTF
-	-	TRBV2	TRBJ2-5	TGTGCCAGCAACCCCCTCCGAGGCGGGCGCTCCCCTTCCCAGTACTTC	CASNPLRGGRSPSQYF
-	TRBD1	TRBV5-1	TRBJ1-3	TGCGCCAGCAGCTCGACAGGGGGCTCTGGAAACACCATATATTTT	CASSSTGGSGNTIYF
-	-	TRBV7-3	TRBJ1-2	TGTGCCAGCAGCATAGACAGCAACTATGGCTACACCTTC	CASSIDSNYGYTF
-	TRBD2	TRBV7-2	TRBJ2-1	TGTGCCAGCAGCTTAGGTGGGCTAGCGGGAAATGAGCAGTTCTTC	CASSLGGLAGNEQFF
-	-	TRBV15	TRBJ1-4	TGTGCCACCAGCAGAGACTCCTCCGGAGGCGGTGAAAAACTGTTTTTT	CATSRDSSGGGEKLFF
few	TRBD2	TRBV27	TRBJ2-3	TGTGCCAGCAGCCCCATCGTCGGGAGGGCAGGGGCAGATACGCAGTATTTT	CASSPIVGRAGADTQYF
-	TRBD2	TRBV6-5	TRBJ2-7	TGTGCCAGTACCCCGACTAGCGGGGTTTCCTACGAGCAGTACTTC	CASTPTSGVSYEQYF
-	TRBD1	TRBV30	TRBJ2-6	TGTGCCTGGAGTCCAGCGGACAGGGGGCGGGCAGGGGCCAACGTCCTGACTTTC	CAWSPADRGRAGANVLTF
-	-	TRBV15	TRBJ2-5	TGTGCCACCAGCCCACCAGCCGGGACTGTAGAGACCCAGTACTTC	CATSPPAGTVETQYF
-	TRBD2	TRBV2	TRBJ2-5	TGTGCCAGCATCGCGTTAGCGGGGAAAGAGACCCAGTACTTC	CASIALAGKETQYF
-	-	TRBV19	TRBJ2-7	TGTGCCAGTAGTATTAGGGGCCACGAGCAGTACTTC	CASSIRGHEQYF
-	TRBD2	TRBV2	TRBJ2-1	TGTGCCAGTAGCGGGAGCTCCTACAATGAGCAGTTCTTC	CASSGSSYNEQFF
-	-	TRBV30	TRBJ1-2	TGTGCCTGGAGTGGATGGGGGGGTTTAGGTAACTATGGCTACACCTTC	CAWSGWGGLGNYGYTF
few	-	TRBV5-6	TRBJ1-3	TGTGCCAGCAGCTTGGGGAGCACCATATATTTT	CASSLGSTIYF
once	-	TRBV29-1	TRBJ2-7	TGCAGCGTTGTGGTGAGCTCCTACGAGCAGTACTTC	CSVVVSSYEQYF
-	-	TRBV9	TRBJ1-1	TGTGCCAGCAGCGATCCGGGACTGATGAACACTGAAGCTTTCTTT	CASSDPGLMNTEAFF
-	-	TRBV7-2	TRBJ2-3	TGTGCCAGCAGCTTAGGCCTAGCCTTTGATACGCAGTATTTT	CASSLGLAFDTQYF
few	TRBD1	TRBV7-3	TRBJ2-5	TGTGCCAGCAGCAGAGGGACAGAAGAGACCCAGTACTTC	CASSRGTEETQYF
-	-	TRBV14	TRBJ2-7	TGTGCCAGCAGCCCTAAACGGGTCCCTGACGAGCAGTACTTC	CASSPKRVPDEQYF
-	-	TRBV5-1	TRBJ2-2	TGCGCCAGCAGCGACCCAGGTGGCCCCACCGGGGAGCTGTTTTTT	CASSDPGGPTGELFF